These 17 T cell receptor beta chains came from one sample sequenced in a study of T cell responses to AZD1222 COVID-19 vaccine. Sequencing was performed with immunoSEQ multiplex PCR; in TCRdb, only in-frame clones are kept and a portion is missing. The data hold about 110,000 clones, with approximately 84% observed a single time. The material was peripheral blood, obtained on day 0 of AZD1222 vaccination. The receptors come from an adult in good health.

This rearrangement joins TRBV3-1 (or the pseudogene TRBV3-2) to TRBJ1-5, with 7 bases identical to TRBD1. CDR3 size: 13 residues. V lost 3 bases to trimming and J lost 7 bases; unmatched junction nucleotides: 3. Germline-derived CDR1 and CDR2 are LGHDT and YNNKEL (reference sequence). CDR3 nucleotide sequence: TGTGCCAGCAGCCATCAGGGGGACCAGCCCCAGCATTTT. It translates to CASSHQGDQPQHF.

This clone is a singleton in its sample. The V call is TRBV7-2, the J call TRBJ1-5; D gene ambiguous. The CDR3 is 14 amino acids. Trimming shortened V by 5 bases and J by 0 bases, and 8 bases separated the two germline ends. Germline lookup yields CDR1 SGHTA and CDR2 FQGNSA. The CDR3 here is CASSPPNSNQPQHF. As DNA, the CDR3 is TGTGCCAGCAGCCCCCCTAATAGCAATCAGCCCCAGCATTTT.

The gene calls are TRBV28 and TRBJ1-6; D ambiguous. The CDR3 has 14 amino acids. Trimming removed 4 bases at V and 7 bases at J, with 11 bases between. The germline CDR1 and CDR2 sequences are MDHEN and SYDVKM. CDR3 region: CASSSGRVNSPLHF. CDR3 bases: TGTGCCAGCAGTTCCGGACGGGTGAATTCACCCCTCCACTTT. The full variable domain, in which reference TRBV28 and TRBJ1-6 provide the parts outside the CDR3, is DVKVTQSSRYLVKRTGEKVFLECVQDMDHENMFWYRQDPGLGLRLIYFSYDVKMKEKGDIPEGYSVSREKKERFSLILESASTNQTSMYLCASSSGRVNSPLHFGNGTRLTVT.

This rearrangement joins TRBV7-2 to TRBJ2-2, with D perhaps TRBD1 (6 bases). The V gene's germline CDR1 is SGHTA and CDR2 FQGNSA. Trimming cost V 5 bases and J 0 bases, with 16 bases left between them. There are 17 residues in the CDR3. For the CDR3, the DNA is TGTGCCAGCAGCCCTCCCACCGGGACAACGAACACCGGGGAGCTGTTTTTT. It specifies CASSPPTGTTNTGELFF.

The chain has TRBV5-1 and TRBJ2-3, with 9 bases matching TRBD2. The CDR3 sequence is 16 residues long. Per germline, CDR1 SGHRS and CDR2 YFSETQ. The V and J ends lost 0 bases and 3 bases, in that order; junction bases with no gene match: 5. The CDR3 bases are TGCGCCAGCAGCTTGGGTTCCAGCGGGAGGACAGATACGCAGTATTTT. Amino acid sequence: CASSLGSSGRTDTQYF.

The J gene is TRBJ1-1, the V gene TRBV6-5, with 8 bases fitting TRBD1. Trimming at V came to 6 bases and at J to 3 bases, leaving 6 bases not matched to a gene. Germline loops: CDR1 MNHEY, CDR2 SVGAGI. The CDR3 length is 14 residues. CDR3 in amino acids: CASSLDRGYTEAFF. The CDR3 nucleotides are TGTGCCAGCAGCCTAGACAGGGGCTACACTGAAGCTTTCTTT.

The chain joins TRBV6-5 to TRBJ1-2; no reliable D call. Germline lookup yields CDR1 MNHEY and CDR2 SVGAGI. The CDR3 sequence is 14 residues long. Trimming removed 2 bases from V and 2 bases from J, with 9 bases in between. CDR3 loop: CASSYADGNYGYTF. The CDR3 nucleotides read TGTGCCAGCAGTTACGCCGACGGAAACTATGGCTACACCTTC.

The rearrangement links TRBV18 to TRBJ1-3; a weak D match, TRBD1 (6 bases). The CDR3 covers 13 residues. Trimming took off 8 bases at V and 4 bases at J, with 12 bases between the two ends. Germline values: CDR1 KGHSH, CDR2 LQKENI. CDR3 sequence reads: CASLRTDGNTIYF. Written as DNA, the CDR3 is TGTGCCAGCCTCCGGACAGACGGAAACACCATATATTTT.

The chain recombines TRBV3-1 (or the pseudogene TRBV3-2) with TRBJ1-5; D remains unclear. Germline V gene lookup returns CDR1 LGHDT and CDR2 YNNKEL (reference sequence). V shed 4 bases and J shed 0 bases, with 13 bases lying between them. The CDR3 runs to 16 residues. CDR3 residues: CASSPFGVHSNQPQHF. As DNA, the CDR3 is TGTGCCAGCAGCCCTTTTGGGGTACATAGCAATCAGCCCCAGCATTTT.

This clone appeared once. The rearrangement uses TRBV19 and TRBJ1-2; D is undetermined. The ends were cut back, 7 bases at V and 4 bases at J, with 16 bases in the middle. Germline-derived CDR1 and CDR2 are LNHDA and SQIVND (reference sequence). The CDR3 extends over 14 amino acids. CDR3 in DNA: TGTGCCAGTATTCAATCTAGGGTCGGCTATGGCTACACCTTC. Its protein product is CASIQSRVGYGYTF. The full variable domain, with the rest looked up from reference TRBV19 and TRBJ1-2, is DGGITQSPKYLFRKEGQNVTLSCEQNLNHDAMYWYRQDPGQGLRLIYYSQIVNDFQKGDIAEGYSVSREKKESFPLTVTSAQKNPTAFYLCASIQSRVGYGYTFGSGTRLTVV.

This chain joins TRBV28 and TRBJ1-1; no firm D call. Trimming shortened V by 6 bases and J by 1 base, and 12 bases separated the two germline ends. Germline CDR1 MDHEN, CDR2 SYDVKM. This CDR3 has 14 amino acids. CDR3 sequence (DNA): TGTGCCAGCAGCGTCCCGATGTGGAACACTGAAGCTTTCTTT. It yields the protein CASSVPMWNTEAFF.

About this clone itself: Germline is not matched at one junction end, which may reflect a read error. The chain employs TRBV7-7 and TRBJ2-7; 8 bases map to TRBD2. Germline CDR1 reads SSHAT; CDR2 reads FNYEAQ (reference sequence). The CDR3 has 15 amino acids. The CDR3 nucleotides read TGTGCTAGCAGCTTAGGACGGGAGGGCTTCTACGAGCAGTACTTC. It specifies CASSLGREGFYEQYF.

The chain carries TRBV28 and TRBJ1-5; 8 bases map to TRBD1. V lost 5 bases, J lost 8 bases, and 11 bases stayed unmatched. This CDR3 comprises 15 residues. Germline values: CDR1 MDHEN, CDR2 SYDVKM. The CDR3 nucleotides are TGTGCCAGCAGTATCCCTACAGGGGGACTGGAGCCCCAGCATTTT. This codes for CASSIPTGGLEPQHF.

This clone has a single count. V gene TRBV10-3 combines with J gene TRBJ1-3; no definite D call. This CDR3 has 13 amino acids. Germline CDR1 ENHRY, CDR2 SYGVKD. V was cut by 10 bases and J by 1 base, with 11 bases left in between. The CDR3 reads CATRTDSGNTIYF. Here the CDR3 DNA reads TGTGCCACGCGCACCGATTCTGGAAACACCATATATTTT.

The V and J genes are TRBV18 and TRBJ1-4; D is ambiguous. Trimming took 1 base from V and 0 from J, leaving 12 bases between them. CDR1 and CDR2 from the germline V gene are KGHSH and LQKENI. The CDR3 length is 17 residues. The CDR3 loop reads CASSPRGLDATNEKLFF. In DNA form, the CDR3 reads TGTGCCAGCTCACCACGGGGATTAGATGCAACTAATGAAAAACTGTTTTTT. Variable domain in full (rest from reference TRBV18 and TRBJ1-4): NAGVMQNPRHLVRRRGQEARLRCSPMKGHSHVYWYRQLPEEGLKFMVYLQKENIIDESGMPKERFSAEFPKEGPSILRIQQVVRGDSAAYFCASSPRGLDATNEKLFFGSGTQLSVL.

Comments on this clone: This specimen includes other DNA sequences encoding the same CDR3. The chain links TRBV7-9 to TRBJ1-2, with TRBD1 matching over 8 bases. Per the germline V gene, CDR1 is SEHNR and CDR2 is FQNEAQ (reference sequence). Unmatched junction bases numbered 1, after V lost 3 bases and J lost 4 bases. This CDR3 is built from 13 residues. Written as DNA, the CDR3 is TGTGCCAGCAGCTTCGGACAGGGCTATGGCTACACCTTC. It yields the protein CASSFGQGYGYTF.

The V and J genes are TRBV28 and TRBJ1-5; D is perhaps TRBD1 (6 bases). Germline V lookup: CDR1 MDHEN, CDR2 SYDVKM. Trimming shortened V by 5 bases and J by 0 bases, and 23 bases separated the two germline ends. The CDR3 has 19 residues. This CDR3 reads CASSQNSGTSFYSNQPQHF. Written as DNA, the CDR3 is TGTGCCAGCAGTCAAAATTCCGGGACAAGTTTTTATAGCAATCAGCCCCAGCATTTT. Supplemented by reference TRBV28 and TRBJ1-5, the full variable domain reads DVKVTQSSRYLVKRTGEKVFLECVQDMDHENMFWYRQDPGLGLRLIYFSYDVKMKEKGDIPEGYSVSREKKERFSLILESASTNQTSMYLCASSQNSGTSFYSNQPQHFGDGTRLSIL.